The 24 T cell receptor beta chains given below trace back to one sample, sequenced in a study of radiation and T cells in renal cell carcinoma. Time point in this sample: baseline pretreatment blood. As for treatment: 15 Gy SBRT to primary tumor, nephrectomy 4 weeks later. Here immunoSEQ multiplex PCR was the method, and the copy in TCRdb shows in-frame clones only, minus some. The table lists about 59,000 clones, around 72% of them singletons. The sequenced sample was blood, obtained from a patient whose treatment included radiotherapy and nephrectomy. These receptors all come from a man aged 55 to 70 with renal cell carcinoma.

The V call is TRBV7-3, the J call TRBJ1-1; perhaps TRBD1 as D (5 bases). From germline, CDR1 is SGHTA and CDR2 FQGTGA. The V and J ends lost 1 base and 8 bases respectively, with 11 bases between them. There are 13 residues in the CDR3. CDR3: CASSLSGGEEAFF. The CDR3 bases are TGTGCCAGCAGCTTAAGTGGGGGGGAAGAAGCTTTCTTT.

This chain joins TRBV19 and TRBJ1-3, with D unclear. The germline V gene has CDR1 LNHDA and CDR2 SQIVND (reference sequence). This CDR3 contains 16 residues. V lost 7 bases and J lost 4, with 20 bases in between. CDR3 in amino acids: CASNKAVNLRGNTIYF. The CDR3 nucleotides read TGTGCCAGTAATAAAGCTGTGAATCTACGGGGAAACACCATATATTTT.

In its sample, this clone was seen once. CDR3 amino acids: CASSQEDSRNTIYF. The CDR3 DNA sequence: TGCGCCAGCAGCCAAGAAGACAGCCGAAACACCATATATTTT. The chain recombines TRBV4-1 with TRBJ1-3; D is possibly TRBD1 (5 bases). Germline V CDR1 and CDR2: MGHRA, YSYEKL. The CDR3 covers 14 residues. Trimming stripped 0 bases from V and 5 bases from J, with 8 bases between.

V gene TRBV7-8 combines with J gene TRBJ2-1, with D unclear. The CDR3 sequence is 15 residues long. Trimming removed 1 base from V and 4 bases from J, with 11 bases in between. Germline CDR1 reads SGHVS; CDR2 reads FQNEAQ. CDR3: CASSLELDGYNEQFF. The CDR3 region has the DNA TGTGCCAGCAGCTTAGAGTTAGATGGATACAATGAGCAGTTCTTC.

The V and J genes are TRBV5-1 and TRBJ2-1; perhaps TRBD2 as D (5 bases). V lost 3 bases, J lost 10 bases, and 14 bases lay in between. Germline CDR1 reads SGHRS; CDR2 reads YFSETQ. The CDR3 is 13 amino acids. The DNA for the CDR3 is TGCGCCAGCAGCTACCAAGCGGACGGGGAGCAGTTCTTC. Translated: CASSYQADGEQFF.

V usage is TRBV19 and J usage is TRBJ2-7; maybe TRBD1 (5 bases). V was clipped by 6 bases and J by 4 bases, with 7 bases between them. CDR1 is LNHDA and CDR2 is SQIVND in the germline V gene (reference sequence). The CDR3 runs to 11 residues. The CDR3 loop reads CASSREYEQYF. The CDR3 DNA sequence: TGTGCCAGTAGCAGGGAATACGAGCAGTACTTC.

The chain links TRBV5-4 to TRBJ1-4, with D unclear. The V and J ends lost 3 bases and 7 bases respectively, with 19 bases between them. The CDR3 has 16 amino acids. CDR1 and CDR2 (germline): SGHNT, YYREEE (reference sequence). CDR3 sequence (DNA): TGTGCCAGCAGCTCCTCGTCCGGAGGGTCGGGTGAAAAACTGTTTTTT. It codes for CASSSSSGGSGEKLFF. Combining the CDR3 with reference TRBV5-4 and TRBJ1-4 gives the whole variable domain ETGVTQSPTHLIKTRGQQVTLRCSSQSGHNTVSWYQQALGQGPQFIFQYYREEENGRGNFPPRFSGLQFPNYSSELNVNALELDDSALYLCASSSSSGGSGEKLFFGSGTQLSVL.

The V gene is TRBV5-4, the J gene TRBJ2-7; possible D gene TRBD2, 5 bases. This CDR3 contains 11 residues. CDR1 and CDR2 from the germline V gene are SGHNT and YYREEE (reference sequence). Between the trimmed V and J ends, which lost 2 bases and 6 bases, there was a span of 6 bases. CDR3 bases: TGTGCCAGCAGCTTTGGAGGCGAGCAGTACGTC. The encoded protein is CASSFGGEQYV.

The chain employs TRBV6-9 and TRBJ1-1; 12 bases align to TRBD1. The germline V gene has CDR1 MNHGY and CDR2 SVAAGI. V was clipped by 10 bases and J by 3 bases; unmatched bases: 9. This CDR3 comprises 15 residues. CDR3 sequence (DNA): TGTGCCACCTCCGGGACAGGGGGCAGCGACACTGAAGCTTTCTTT. It yields the protein CATSGTGGSDTEAFF.

The chain uses TRBV18 and TRBJ1-2; D call uncertain. The germline CDR1 and CDR2 sequences are KGHSH and LQKENI. V lost 1 base, J lost 1 base, and 10 bases lay in between. The CDR3 totals 15 residues. DNA of the CDR3: TGTGCCAGCTCACCACAGGGTGGTTATAACTATGGCTACACCTTC. Its translation: CASSPQGGYNYGYTF.

The chain employs TRBV10-3 and TRBJ1-2, with TRBD1 matching 8 bases. CDR3 size: 14 residues. Germline assignment: CDR1 ENHRY and CDR2 SYGVKD. The junction had 2 bases not matched to a gene; V was cut back by 3 bases and J by 2 bases. CDR3 loop: CAISDQGANYGYTF. Here the CDR3 DNA reads TGTGCCATCAGTGACCAGGGGGCAAACTATGGCTACACCTTC.

The rearrangement joins TRBV10-1 to TRBJ2-1; D ambiguous. Trimming left V 3 bases short and J 8 bases short, with 5 bases between. The CDR3 has 11 residues. Germline V lookup: CDR1 WNHNN, CDR2 SYGVQD (reference sequence). CDR3 protein: CASSEGDEQFF. Written as DNA, the CDR3 is TGCGCCAGCAGTGAAGGCGATGAGCAGTTCTTC.

This chain joins TRBV11-2 and TRBJ2-1; 15 bases match TRBD2. The CDR3 runs 19 residues. The J segment lost 6 bases and the V segment lost 5 bases, leaving 14 bases of the junction unmatched. Germline V gives CDR1 SGHAT, CDR2 FQNNGV. The CDR3 loop reads CASSHRTSGRGRVSNEQFF. The CDR3 nucleotides are TGTGCCAGCAGCCATCGGACTAGCGGGAGGGGCAGGGTGAGCAATGAGCAGTTCTTC.

The J gene is TRBJ1-2, the V gene TRBV30; 8 bases fit TRBD1. The germline V gene encodes CDR1 GTSNPN and CDR2 SVGIG (reference sequence). CDR3 length: 15 amino acids. V lost 0 bases to trimming and J lost 2 bases; unmatched junction nucleotides: 5. In DNA, the CDR3 is TGTGCCTGGAGTGTTTGGCAGGGGGCGAACTATGGCTACACCTTC. Translated, it gives CAWSVWQGANYGYTF.

This clone was seen a single time. The V and J genes are TRBV29-1 and TRBJ1-2; 7 positions match TRBD1. Germline V gene data show CDR1 as SQVTM and CDR2 as ANQGSEA. This CDR3 contains 12 residues. Germline trimming cut 6 bases from V and 8 bases from J; bases unmatched to any gene: 9. This CDR3 reads CSVPRTGKGYTF. CDR3 DNA: TGCAGCGTACCTAGGACAGGAAAGGGCTACACCTTC.

The chain uses TRBV30 and TRBJ2-5; perhaps TRBD2 as D (6 bases). This CDR3 spans 13 amino acids. Trimming shortened V by 0 bases and J by 5 bases, and 10 bases separated the two germline ends. Looked up from germline, CDR1 is GTSNPN and CDR2 is SVGIG (reference sequence). As DNA, the CDR3 is TGTGCCTGGAGTGTACGCGGGGTTGAGACCCAGTACTTC. This gives the protein CAWSVRGVETQYF.

This clone was observed a single time. This chain joins TRBV10-3 and TRBJ2-3; D ambiguous. Deletions cut 4 bases from V and 0 bases from J, with 8 bases between. The CDR3 length is 14 residues. Germline V gene sequence: CDR1 ENHRY, CDR2 SYGVKD. The CDR3 DNA reads TGTGCCATCAGTGGGGTCAGTAGCACAGATACGCAGTATTTT. Translating it yields CAISGVSSTDTQYF.

The chain employs TRBV5-1 and TRBJ2-5; 10 nucleotides align to TRBD2. V lost 7 bases to trimming and J lost 1 base; unmatched junction nucleotides: 4. CDR3 size: 14 residues. Germline values: CDR1 SGHRS, CDR2 YFSETQ. CDR3 sequence reads: CASGSGGAQETQYF. CDR3 coding DNA: TGCGCCAGCGGGAGCGGGGGGGCCCAAGAGACCCAGTACTTC.

CDR3 in amino acids: CAISEGTENYGYTF. CDR3 bases: TGTGCCATCAGTGAGGGCACCGAGAACTATGGCTACACCTTC. The chain uses TRBV10-3 and TRBJ1-2; D remains ambiguous. The V end lost 2 bases, the J end lost 2 bases, and 9 bases lay between the germline ends. In germline, CDR1 is ENHRY, CDR2 SYGVKD. This CDR3 comprises 14 residues.

The chain employs TRBV7-9 and TRBJ2-7; no reliable D call. The CDR3 extends over 16 amino acids. Germline V gene lookup returns CDR1 SEHNR and CDR2 FQNEAQ (reference sequence). The V and J ends lost 1 base and 5 bases respectively, with 18 bases between them. The CDR3 reads CASSLGGLLGSDEQYV. CDR3 DNA: TGTGCCAGCAGCTTAGGAGGCCTTTTGGGATCGGACGAGCAGTACGTC.

The chain couples TRBV19 to TRBJ2-3; a possible D gene is TRBD1 (5 bases). The V gene's germline CDR1 is LNHDA and CDR2 SQIVND (reference sequence). The V gene lost 4 bases and the J gene lost 2 bases, with 13 bases spanning the gap. This CDR3 spans 15 amino acids. The CDR3 protein is CASSTLDIDTDTQYF. In DNA form, the CDR3 reads TGTGCCAGTAGTACCTTGGACATAGACACAGATACGCAGTATTTT.

The CDR3 reads CASSWGTGAFF. CDR3 nucleotide sequence: TGTGCCAGCAGTTGGGGGACGGGAGCTTTCTTT. The V and J genes are TRBV6-5 and TRBJ1-1; possible D gene TRBD1, 5 bases. Germline CDR1 is MNHEY and CDR2 is SVGAGI. The CDR3 length is 11 residues. Trimming took 4 bases from V and 10 from J, leaving 10 bases between them.

The rearrangement joins TRBV10-1 to TRBJ2-3; TRBD1 agrees at 7 bases. The CDR3 consists of 15 residues. J was trimmed by 0 bases and V by 4 bases; bases with no gene match: 4. CDR1 and CDR2 from the germline V gene are WNHNN and SYGVQD (reference sequence). CDR3 coding DNA: TGCGCCAGCAGTGGGGGACAGAGAAGCACAGATACGCAGTATTTT. Translated: CASSGGQRSTDTQYF.

The chain recombines TRBV6-1 with TRBJ2-7, with 7 nucleotides matching TRBD1. Germline CDR1 and CDR2: MNHNS and SASEGT. The CDR3 runs to 13 residues. With V trimmed by 3 bases and J by 3 bases, 2 bases remained unmatched. The chain's CDR3 is CASSEQGDYEQYV. Written as DNA, the CDR3 is TGTGCCAGCAGTGAGCAGGGGGACTACGAGCAGTACGTC.